The 15 T cell receptor beta chains in this list originate from one sample, sequenced in a study of molecular identifiers for immune sequencing clone quantification (dated by TCRdb to 2017 to 2018). The library was generated by PCR. The reads were generated on an Illumina HiSeq 4000. In TCRdb, the public reads were trimmed at Q25 with fastp and aligned with MiXCR, with productive beta chains retained. Entries that share a CDR3 protein sequence are merged under the most common genes and DNA. The table for this sample lists over 600,000 distinct CDR3 sequences; about 20% of them were counted only once. The ten largest make up 0.75% to 0.95% of the sample. The source material was naive CD8+ T cells from blood, with Jurkat cell RNA spiked in. Reading the label with the study, this specimen's cell subset or site is: FACS-sorted CD8+CD4-CCR7+CD45RA+ naive T cells. The receptors stem from a human donor in good health. Some libraries in this study had Jurkat cell RNA spiked in.

The V call is TRBV27, the J call TRBJ2-7; D perhaps matches TRBD2 (5 bases). The germline V and J ends were trimmed by 3 bases and 6 bases, with 21 bases remaining between them. The CDR3 has 16 residues. CDR1 is MNHEY and CDR2 is SMNVEV in the germline V gene (reference sequence). The CDR3, as DNA: TGTGCCAGCAGTTTTCGAGGAGTCGAGGGATATACCGAGCAGTACTTC. This gives the protein CASSFRGVEGYTEQYF.

The sample holds many counts of this clonotype. J is TRBJ2-2 and V is TRBV7-9, with D maybe TRBD1 (5 bases). Trimming removed 2 bases from V and 4 bases from J, with 8 bases in between. Looked up from germline, CDR1 is SEHNR and CDR2 is FQNEAQ (reference sequence). The CDR3 is made up of 14 amino acids. The CDR3 nucleotides are TGTGCCAGCAGCTTAAGGACATCCACCGGGGAGCTGTTTTTT. Its protein product is CASSLRTSTGELFF.

The sample holds many counts of this clonotype. V usage is TRBV28 and J usage is TRBJ2-5; 8 nucleotides line up with TRBD1. The CDR3 length is 16 residues. V lost 2 bases to trimming and J lost 2 bases; unmatched junction nucleotides: 7. Germline V gene lookup returns CDR1 MDHEN and CDR2 SYDVKM. The CDR3 region has the DNA TGTGCCAGCAGTTTACTGGCAGGGGGCTGGCAAGAGACCCAGTACTTC. It encodes CASSLLAGGWQETQYF.

This clonotype appeared a few times. The chain employs TRBV11-1 and TRBJ2-7; possibly TRBD2 for D (6 bases). Trimming stripped 7 bases from V and 3 bases from J, with 22 bases between. Germline CDR1 and CDR2: SGHAT and FQDESV (reference sequence). CDR3 length equals 16 residues. DNA of the CDR3: TGTGCCAGCACTCTTGCGGGACTCGAGTCCTTCTACGAGCAGTACTTC. Protein: CASTLAGLESFYEQYF.

Remarks on this clonotype: This may arise from a read error, as a much more abundant clone is one base away. The V and J genes are TRBV11-2 and TRBJ2-3, with D uncertain. This CDR3 spans 12 amino acids. Germline V gives CDR1 SGHAT, CDR2 FQNNGV. Trimming took off 1 base at V and 10 bases at J, with 9 bases between the two ends. CDR3 loop: CASSLGDEAQYF. Here the CDR3 DNA reads TGTGCCAGCAGCTTAGGTGACGAAGCGCAGTATTTT.

There are many counts of this clonotype. The chain couples TRBV4-2 to TRBJ2-6; D is perhaps TRBD1 (6 bases). V lost 1 base to trimming and J lost 1 base, with 14 bases between them. The CDR3 is made up of 18 amino acids. Per germline, CDR1 LGHNA and CDR2 YNFKEQ. The CDR3 nucleotides are TGTGCCAGCAGCCAAGGGCAGGGGCAATTATCTGGGGCCAACGTCCTGACTTTC. Residues: CASSQGQGQLSGANVLTF.

Comments on this clonotype: This clone may be a read error of a much larger clone one base away. The chain combines TRBV24-1 with TRBJ2-3; D is unresolved. Germline V lookup: CDR1 KGHDR, CDR2 SFDVKD. V was pared by 1 base and J by 4 bases, with 8 bases between. The length of the CDR3 is 14 residues. The CDR3 nucleotides are TGTGCCACCAGTGATTTTTACAGCGCAGATACGCAGTATTTT. This sequence encodes CATSDFYSADTQYF.

The gene calls are TRBV10-2 and TRBJ2-7; 9 bases agree with TRBD2. V gave up 0 bases and J gave up 3 bases; unmatched junction bases: 6. The V gene's germline CDR1 is WSHSY and CDR2 SAAADI. This CDR3 region has 16 residues. As DNA, the CDR3 is TGCGCCAGCAGTGAGTCTCGGCTAGCGGGGTTCTACGAGCAGTACTTC. It is translated as CASSESRLAGFYEQYF.

This clonotype was seen only a few times. Given a much more abundant clone one base away, this may be a read error. The genes are TRBV28 and TRBJ2-7, with 13 bases aligning to TRBD2. CDR1 and CDR2 (germline): MDHEN, SYDVKM. The CDR3 runs to 18 residues. Here the CDR3 DNA reads TGTGCCAGCAGTTTACACCCAGCGGGACTAGCGGGACTCTACGGGCAGTACTTC. This encodes CASSLHPAGLAGLYGQYF.

This clonotype occurred many times. This sequence joins TRBV6-2 or TRBV6-3 and TRBJ2-1; tentative D call: TRBD2 (6 bases). The CDR3 runs 15 residues. Germline V gene sequence: CDR1 MNHEY, CDR2 SVGEGT. Trimming left V 2 bases short and J 6 bases short, with 14 bases between. The CDR3 loop is CASSYAGPGGNEQFF. The CDR3 coding sequence is TGTGCCAGCAGTTACGCGGGTCCCGGGGGCAATGAGCAGTTCTTC.

This clonotype was recorded at least ten times. The chain uses TRBV2 and TRBJ2-7; 7 bases match TRBD1. The CDR3 has 15 residues. Germline V gene data show CDR1 as SNHLY and CDR2 as FYNNEI. V shed 4 bases, J shed 2 bases, and the junction held 8 bases outside the gene matches. The CDR3 here is CASSGGRDRTYEQYF. The CDR3 region has the DNA TGTGCCAGCAGTGGAGGTAGGGACAGAACCTACGAGCAGTACTTC.

This clonotype was picked up one time. A read error may explain this, as a much larger clone is one base away. The genes are TRBV2 and TRBJ2-5, with D uncertain. This CDR3 spans 15 amino acids. The germline V gene has CDR1 SNHLY and CDR2 FYNNEI. Written as DNA, the CDR3 is TGTGCCAGCAGTGATGACGCGGATGGTTATGAGACCCAGCACTTC. The encoded protein is CASSDDADGYETQHF.

This clonotype was recorded many times. This sequence joins TRBV7-2 and TRBJ2-5; TRBD1 matches 11 bases. The CDR3 is 16 residues long. The V segment lost 5 bases and the J segment 5 bases; nucleotides outside the gene matches: 10. Germline-derived CDR1 and CDR2 are SGHTA and FQGNSA. CDR3 region: CASSHTWTGGGETQYF. The CDR3 nucleotides are TGTGCCAGCAGCCACACATGGACAGGGGGCGGCGAGACCCAGTACTTC.

The table lists this clonotype with many counts. CDR3 DNA: TGTGCCAGCAGCGCTTACAGGGTTGGCTCTGGAAACACCATATATTTT. Translation: CASSAYRVGSGNTIYF. This chain links TRBV5-6 with TRBJ1-3; D perhaps matches TRBD1 (6 bases). The CDR3 length is 16 residues. The V end was cut by 4 bases, the J end by 0 bases, with 14 bases between. Germline CDR1 and CDR2: SGHDT and YYEEEE.

As regards this clonotype: It is likely a read error, because the conserved phenylalanine at the end of the CDR3 is missing. This CDR3 reads CASSYSIQNTGELFS. DNA of the CDR3: TGTGCCAGCAGTTACTCGATTCAAAACACCGGGGAGCTGTTTTCT. The chain couples TRBV6-5 to TRBJ2-2; D is uncertain. The V gene lost 0 bases and the J gene lost 2 bases, with 7 bases spanning the gap. This CDR3 is built from 15 residues. Looked up from germline, CDR1 is MNHEY and CDR2 is SVGAGI.